These 25 T cell receptor beta chains came from one sample sequenced in a study of shared clonotypes between healthy human individuals (TCRdb year 2020). Library prep was done by the immunoSEQ multiplex PCR assay. TCRdb re-hosts the immuneACCESS table, in-frame sequences only. Its copies lack some clones; in the studies checked, an unresolved V gene accounts for under half of them, and the cause for the rest is not known. For this sample there are roughly 2.1 million clones; about 93% appear just once. The ten top clones hold roughly 1.8% of the sample. CD8 naive samples were obtained by positive selection for CCR7 among CD45RO-negative cells, yielding a CD45RA+CCR7+ population from which TemRA cells were excluded. Source material: naive CD8+ T cells from PBMCs. This sample's cell subset or site label indicates: CD45RA+CCR7+. The receptors were gathered from a young man in good health. Some clones in this sample may be carry-over from other donors' samples.

As for this clone: Other DNA sequences in this specimen translate into the identical CDR3. V is TRBV7-9 and J is TRBJ2-3, with D unresolved. This CDR3 is 12 amino acids long. V was shortened by 3 bases and J by 1 base, with 2 bases between the two germline ends. Germline lookup yields CDR1 SEHNR and CDR2 FQNEAQ (reference sequence). CDR3 protein: CASSLGTDTQYF. The DNA of the CDR3 is TGTGCCAGCAGCTTGGGCACAGATACGCAGTATTTT.

The chain is built from TRBV4-1 and TRBJ2-2; D is unclear. The V end lost 2 bases, the J end lost 5 bases, and 9 bases lay between the germline ends. Germline CDR1 MGHRA, CDR2 YSYEKL. The CDR3 sequence is 14 residues long. The CDR3: CASSQSTRTGELFF. CDR3 coding DNA: TGCGCCAGCAGCCAAAGCACCCGAACCGGGGAGCTGTTTTTT.

The gene calls are TRBV18 and TRBJ1-2; possibly TRBD1 for D (5 bases). V was pared by 3 bases and J by 4 bases, with 15 bases between. In germline, CDR1 is KGHSH, CDR2 LQKENI. This CDR3 has 15 residues. The CDR3 spells CASSPEMGRVYGYTF. As DNA, the CDR3 is TGTGCCAGCTCACCTGAAATGGGCAGGGTCTATGGCTACACCTTC.

The gene calls are TRBV5-1 and TRBJ2-7; D remains ambiguous. Germline assignment: CDR1 SGHRS and CDR2 YFSETQ. The CDR3 has 11 amino acids. The V end was cut by 2 bases, the J end by 4 bases, with 4 bases between. The CDR3 region is CASSFRYEQYF. The CDR3 nucleotides read TGCGCCAGCAGCTTCCGGTACGAGCAGTACTTC.

J is TRBJ2-5 and V is TRBV7-9; possibly TRBD2 for D (6 bases). This CDR3 has 15 residues. Germline values: CDR1 SEHNR, CDR2 FQNEAQ (reference sequence). Trimming stripped 5 bases from V and 5 bases from J, with 18 bases between. CDR3 sequence reads: CASSPQGGFGETQYF. The DNA for the CDR3 is TGTGCCAGCAGCCCCCAAGGAGGGTTCGGGGAGACCCAGTACTTC.

Worth noting for this clone: This same CDR3 is encoded by further DNA sequences in the sample. The rearrangement joins TRBV4-3 to TRBJ2-7; the D is unclear. V lost 0 bases and J lost 0, with 9 bases in between. This CDR3 has 15 residues. Germline CDR1 and CDR2: LGHNA and YSLEER. The CDR3 coding sequence is TGCGCCAGCAGCCAAGAAGCTCGTAGCTCCTACGAGCAGTACTTC. Residues: CASSQEARSSYEQYF.

The V call is TRBV9, the J call TRBJ2-7, with D possibly being TRBD1 (5 bases). Trimming removed 0 bases at V and 6 bases at J, with 13 bases between. CDR3 length equals 14 residues. Germline CDR1 reads SGDLS; CDR2 reads YYNGEE. CDR3 sequence: CASSVAGRGTEQYF. Here the CDR3 DNA reads TGTGCCAGCAGCGTAGCTGGTAGGGGTACCGAGCAGTACTTC.

The V gene is TRBV11-3, the J gene TRBJ2-1; 7 bases map to TRBD1. CDR3 size: 15 residues. Germline lookup yields CDR1 SGHNT and CDR2 YENEEA. J gave up 3 bases and V 2 bases, and 4 bases lay outside the gene matches. CDR3 sequence (DNA): TGTGCCAGCAGCTTACGACAGGGCTTCTACAATGAGCAGTTCTTC. The encoded protein is CASSLRQGFYNEQFF.

V usage is TRBV4-3 and J usage is TRBJ2-3; no firm D call. Germline V gene lookup returns CDR1 LGHNA and CDR2 YSLEER. Trimming cost V 0 bases and J 0 bases, with 13 bases left between them. The CDR3 is made up of 17 amino acids. The CDR3 loop is CASSQDWRRSSTDTQYF. The CDR3 DNA is TGCGCCAGCAGCCAAGATTGGCGGCGGAGTAGCACAGATACGCAGTATTTT.

The CDR3 nucleotides read TGTGCCAGCAGCCCCGGGGCGGAAACCTACAATGAGCAGTTCTTC. Amino acid sequence: CASSPGAETYNEQFF. V usage is TRBV13 and J usage is TRBJ2-1; D possibly uses TRBD1 or TRBD2 (5 bases each). V was trimmed by 5 bases and J by 2 bases, leaving 13 bases between them. CDR1 is PRHDT and CDR2 is FYEKMQ in the germline V gene (reference sequence). The CDR3 spans 15 residues. Full variable domain (remainder filled in from reference TRBV13 and TRBJ2-1): AAGVIQSPRHLIKEKRETATLKCYPIPRHDTVYWYQQGPGQDPQFLISFYEKMQSDKGSIPDRFSAQQFSDYHSELNMSSLELGDSALYFCASSPGAETYNEQFFGPGTRLTVL.

The V gene is TRBV9, the J gene TRBJ2-3, with TRBD2 matching 9 bases. V lost 0 bases, J lost 3 bases, and 5 bases stayed unmatched. Germline CDR1 and CDR2: SGDLS and YYNGEE. This CDR3 has 16 residues. The CDR3, as DNA: TGTGCCAGCAGCGTAGTAGCTAGCGGGATTACAGATACGCAGTATTTT. Its translation: CASSVVASGITDTQYF.

The chain carries TRBV11-2 and TRBJ2-5, with D maybe TRBD1 (6 bases). Germline CDR1 SGHAT, CDR2 FQNNGV. Trimming removed 5 bases from V and 5 bases from J, with 15 bases in between. There are 14 residues in the CDR3. The CDR3 bases are TGTGCCAGCAGCCAAAGCAGGGGATGGGAGACCCAGTACTTC. It translates to CASSQSRGWETQYF.

This chain joins TRBV9 and TRBJ2-7; possibly TRBD1 or TRBD2 for D (5 bases each). The V gene's germline CDR1 is SGDLS and CDR2 YYNGEE. Trimming removed 0 bases at V and 8 bases at J, with 12 bases between. The CDR3 loop spans 13 amino acids. The CDR3 coding sequence is TGTGCCAGCAGCGTAGTTCCATGGGACCAGCAGTACTTC. The encoded protein is CASSVVPWDQQYF.

The chain carries TRBV7-8 and TRBJ1-4, with D hard to call. The CDR3 loop spans 13 amino acids. Germline values: CDR1 SGHVS, CDR2 FQNEAQ. Trimming cost V 4 bases and J 7 bases, with 10 bases left between them. CDR3 sequence reads: CASSSGVGEKLFF. For the CDR3, the DNA is TGTGCCAGCAGCTCCGGGGTGGGTGAAAAACTGTTTTTT.

The rearrangement uses TRBV27 and TRBJ1-4; maybe TRBD1 (5 bases). The V and J ends lost 6 bases and 5 bases respectively, with 16 bases between them. Germline-derived CDR1 and CDR2 are MNHEY and SMNVEV (reference sequence). This CDR3 comprises 15 residues. The CDR3 DNA follows: TGTGCCAGCAGCGCCCTTAGGGACCGGAATGAAAAACTGTTTTTT. Encoded protein: CASSALRDRNEKLFF.

V usage is TRBV19 and J usage is TRBJ1-5; D gene ambiguous. Germline lookup yields CDR1 LNHDA and CDR2 SQIVND (reference sequence). V gave up 7 bases and J gave up 4 bases, with 11 bases separating them. The CDR3 is made up of 13 amino acids. CDR3: CASTHLGNQPQHF. CDR3 in DNA: TGTGCCAGTACTCATCTGGGAAATCAGCCCCAGCATTTT.

The rearrangement links TRBV13 to TRBJ1-2; TRBD1 is a possible D gene (5 bases). The CDR3 sequence is 14 residues long. Germline CDR1 is PRHDT and CDR2 is FYEKMQ (reference sequence). The ends were cut back, 3 bases at V and 6 bases at J, with 14 bases in the middle. As DNA, the CDR3 is TGTGCCAGCAGCTTTTTCACTGAGGGGAATGGCTACACCTTC. Translation gives CASSFFTEGNGYTF.

To note about this clone: This specimen includes other DNA sequences encoding the same CDR3. V is TRBV27 and J is TRBJ2-7, with D perhaps assigned TRBD1 or TRBD2 (5 bases each). Germline values: CDR1 MNHEY, CDR2 SMNVEV (reference sequence). V lost 3 bases to trimming and J lost 4 bases, with 13 bases between them. The CDR3 is 14 amino acids. The CDR3 loop is CASSFSGPPYEQYF. The CDR3 DNA is TGTGCCAGCAGTTTCTCGGGGCCTCCGTACGAGCAGTACTTC.

This rearrangement joins TRBV28 to TRBJ1-2; tentatively, D is TRBD1 (5 bases). V was clipped by 10 bases and J by 3 bases, with 18 bases between them. CDR3 length equals 14 residues. The germline gives CDR1 MDHEN, CDR2 SYDVKM. The DNA for the CDR3 is TGTGCCACCAAAAGGTGGGACGGGGACTATGGCTACACCTTC. Its protein is CATKRWDGDYGYTF.

The chain carries TRBV6-1 and TRBJ2-1, with 8 bases fitting TRBD2. The V and J ends lost 2 bases and 4 bases, in that order; junction bases with no gene match: 7. This CDR3 has 16 amino acids. Germline V gene lookup returns CDR1 MNHNS and CDR2 SASEGT. This chain's CDR3 is CASSEQREWSYNEQFF. CDR3 sequence (DNA): TGTGCCAGCAGTGAACAGCGGGAGTGGAGTTACAATGAGCAGTTCTTC.

The chain couples TRBV25-1 to TRBJ1-1, with D maybe TRBD1 (5 bases). The CDR3 spans 11 residues. Trimming pared 4 bases from V and 10 bases from J, leaving 10 bases between. CDR1 and CDR2 from the germline V gene are MGHDK and SYGVNS. The CDR3 sequence is CASSVGVLAFF. The CDR3 DNA sequence: TGTGCCAGCAGTGTAGGGGTTCTAGCTTTCTTT.

The chain is built from TRBV7-9 and TRBJ2-1, with 8 bases that match TRBD2. This CDR3 has 19 residues. V dropped 1 base and J dropped 7; count of bases not matched to a gene: 18. Germline V gives CDR1 SEHNR, CDR2 FQNEAQ (reference sequence). The CDR3 is CASSLGSRGNGRAFNEQFF. CDR3 in DNA: TGTGCCAGCAGCTTAGGGTCGAGAGGAAACGGGAGGGCCTTTAATGAGCAGTTCTTC.

This rearrangement joins TRBV29-1 to TRBJ2-1; TRBD2 matches 12 bases. The germline CDR1 and CDR2 sequences are SQVTM and ANQGSEA. The J segment lost 7 bases and the V segment lost 3 bases, leaving 10 bases of the junction unmatched. The CDR3 runs 16 residues. Here the CDR3 DNA reads TGCAGCGTTGATTATTCTAGCGGGAGGGCCGGGAATGAGCAGTTCTTC. Its translation: CSVDYSSGRAGNEQFF.

This clone was seen a handful of times. The chain uses TRBV13 and TRBJ2-2; the D is unclear. Germline CDR1 PRHDT, CDR2 FYEKMQ (reference sequence). CDR3 length: 16 residues. The V and J ends lost 1 base and 2 bases respectively, with 11 bases between them. DNA for the CDR3: TGTGCCAGCAGCTTAGATTCCTCTCGAAACACCGGGGAGCTGTTTTTT. As protein: CASSLDSSRNTGELFF. The full variable domain, completed using reference TRBV13 and TRBJ2-2, is AAGVIQSPRHLIKEKRETATLKCYPIPRHDTVYWYQQGPGQDPQFLISFYEKMQSDKGSIPDRFSAQQFSDYHSELNMSSLELGDSALYFCASSLDSSRNTGELFFGEGSRLTVL.

The genes are TRBV5-1 and TRBJ1-1; D remains unclear. The V gene lost 4 bases and the J gene lost 1 base, with 17 bases spanning the gap. Germline lookup yields CDR1 SGHRS and CDR2 YFSETQ. The CDR3 totals 16 residues. CDR3 in amino acids: CASSIQIRVANTEAFF. For the CDR3, the DNA is TGCGCCAGCAGCATTCAGATCAGAGTGGCGAACACTGAAGCTTTCTTT.